This T cell receptor beta chain originates from a study of graft-versus-host responses after intestinal transplantation. Findings and caveats of the study: Individuals who had graft-donor T cell macrochimerism had allografts that showed high graft-versus-host to host-versus-graft clonal ratios. Recipient marrow showed GvH clones, some seen first in ileum or blood.

Sequencing was performed with immunoSEQ multiplex PCR; in TCRdb, only in-frame clones are kept and a portion is missing. The sample carries about 21,000 clones, 50% to 70% recorded once. Researchers placed some 200,000 CFSE-labeled responder cells in culture with some 200,000 irradiated, violet-dye-labeled stimulator cells. Unmatched junction bases numbered 8, after V lost 6 bases and J lost 7 bases. CDR1 and CDR2 (germline): LNHDA, SQIVND (reference sequence). The CDR3 contains 13 residues. Sample: alloreactive CD4+ T cells from a mixed lymphocyte reaction culture, taken before intestinal transplant. Subset noted: CFSE-low proliferating T cells sorted from roughly 6-day pre-transplant mixed lymphocyte reaction (GvH or HvG direction). The receptor was isolated from a human patient who received an intestinal transplant. This sequence joins TRBV19 and TRBJ1-2, with 7 nucleotides matching TRBD1. This CDR3 is CASRRTGTGGYTF. Here the CDR3 DNA reads TGTGCCAGTAGGCGGACAGGAACGGGTGGCTACACCTTC.